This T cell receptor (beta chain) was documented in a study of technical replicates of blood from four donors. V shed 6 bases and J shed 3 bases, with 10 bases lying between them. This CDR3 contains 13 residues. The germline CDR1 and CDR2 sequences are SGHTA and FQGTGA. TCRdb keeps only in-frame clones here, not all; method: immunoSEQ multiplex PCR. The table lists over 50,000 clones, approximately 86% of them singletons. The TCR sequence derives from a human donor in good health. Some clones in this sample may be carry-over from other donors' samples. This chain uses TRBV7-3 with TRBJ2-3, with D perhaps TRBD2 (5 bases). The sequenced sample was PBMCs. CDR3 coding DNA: TGTGCCAGCAGGGGCGGGTCTACAGATACGCAGTATTTT. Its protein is CASRGGSTDTQYF. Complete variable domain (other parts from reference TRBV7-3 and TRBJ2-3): GAGVSQTPSNKVTEKGKYVELRCDPISGHTALYWYRQSLGQGPEFLIYFQGTGAADDSGLPNDRFFAVRPEGSVSTLKIQRTERGDSAVYLCASRGGSTDTQYFGPGTRLTVL.